This note documents a single T cell receptor (beta chain) sequence. The data are from a study of shared clonotypes between healthy human individuals. Each cell subset's genomic DNA was divided evenly among several immunoSEQ plates. Sequencing was performed with immunoSEQ multiplex PCR; in TCRdb, only in-frame clones are kept and a portion is missing. Among 450,000 to 700,000 clones, roughly 96% were seen once, and the ten largest hold 0.09% to 0.13%. Naive-designated CD8 cells lacked CD45RO, were positively enriched for CCR7, and omitted terminally differentiated effector memory CD45RA+ cells. The germline gives CDR1 MNHNY, CDR2 SVGAGI (reference sequence). Trimming took off 6 bases at V and 3 bases at J, with 18 bases between the two ends. CDR3 length: 15 residues.

This sequence was found in a woman aged 25 to 39 in good health. Sequenced input: naive CD8+ T cells sorted from blood. The rearrangement links TRBV6-6 to TRBJ2-7; perhaps TRBD2 as D (7 bases). For the CDR3, the DNA is TGTGCCAGCAGCACCCCGGCGGGGGCGGACTACGAGCAGTACTTC. Residues: CASSTPAGADYEQYF.